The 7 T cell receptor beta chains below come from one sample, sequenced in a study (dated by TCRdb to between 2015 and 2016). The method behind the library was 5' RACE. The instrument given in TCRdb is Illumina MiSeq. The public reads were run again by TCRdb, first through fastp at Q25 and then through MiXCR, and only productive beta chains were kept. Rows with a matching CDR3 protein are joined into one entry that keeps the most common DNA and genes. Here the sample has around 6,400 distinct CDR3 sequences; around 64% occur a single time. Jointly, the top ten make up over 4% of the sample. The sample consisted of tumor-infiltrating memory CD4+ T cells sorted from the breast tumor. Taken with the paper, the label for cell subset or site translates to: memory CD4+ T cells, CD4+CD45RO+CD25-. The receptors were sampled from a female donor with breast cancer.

The CDR3 DNA sequence: TGCGCCAGCAGCTTGGAGCCTAGCGGGGTATTAGATACCCAGTACTTC. It codes for CASSLEPSGVLDTQYF. The chain has TRBV5-1 and TRBJ2-5; 9 bases fit TRBD2. CDR1 and CDR2 from the germline V gene are SGHRS and YFSETQ. The V gene end was trimmed by 0 bases and the J gene end by 8 bases; junction bases not matched to a gene: 11. CDR3 length: 16 amino acids.

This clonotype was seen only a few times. The CDR3 nucleotides are TGTGCCAGCAGCTTATGGCCCTCGGGTTCCTACAATGAGCAGTTCTTC. Translated: CASSLWPSGSYNEQFF. The chain couples TRBV7-6 to TRBJ2-1; no clear D gene. Germline V gene lookup returns CDR1 SGHVS and CDR2 FNYEAQ. This CDR3 is 16 amino acids long. The V and J ends lost 2 bases and 1 base respectively, with 12 bases between them.

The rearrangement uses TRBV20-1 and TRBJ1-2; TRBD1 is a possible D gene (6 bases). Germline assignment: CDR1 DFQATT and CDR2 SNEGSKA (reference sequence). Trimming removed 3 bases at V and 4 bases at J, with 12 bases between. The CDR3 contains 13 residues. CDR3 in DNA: TGCAGTGCTAGGCGGACAGCAGCCTATGGCTACACCTTC. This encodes CSARRTAAYGYTF.

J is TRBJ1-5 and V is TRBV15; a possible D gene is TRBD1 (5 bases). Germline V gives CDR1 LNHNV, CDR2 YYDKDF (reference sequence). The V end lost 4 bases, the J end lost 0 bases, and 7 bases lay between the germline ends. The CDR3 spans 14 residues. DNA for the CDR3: TGTGCCACCAGCAAAGGGGATAGCAATCAGCCCCAGCATTTT. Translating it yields CATSKGDSNQPQHF.

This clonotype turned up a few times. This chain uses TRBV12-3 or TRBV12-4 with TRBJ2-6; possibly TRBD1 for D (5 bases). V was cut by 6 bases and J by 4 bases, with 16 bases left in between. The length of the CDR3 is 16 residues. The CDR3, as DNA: TGTGCCAGCAGAAGTCAACAGGCTCTCGGGGCCAACGTCCTGACTTTC. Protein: CASRSQQALGANVLTF.

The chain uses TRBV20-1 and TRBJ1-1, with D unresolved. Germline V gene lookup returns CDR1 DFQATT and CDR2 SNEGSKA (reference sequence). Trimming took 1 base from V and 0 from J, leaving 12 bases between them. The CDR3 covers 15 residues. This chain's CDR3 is CSARAPGTVNTEAFF. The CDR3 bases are TGCAGTGCTAGAGCCCCTGGCACAGTGAACACTGAAGCTTTCTTT.

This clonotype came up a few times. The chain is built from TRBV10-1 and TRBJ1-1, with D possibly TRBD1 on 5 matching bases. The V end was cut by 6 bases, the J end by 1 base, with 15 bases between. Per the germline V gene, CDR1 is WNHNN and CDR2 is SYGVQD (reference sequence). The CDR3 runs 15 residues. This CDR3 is CASSVNTGANTEAFF. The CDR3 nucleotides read TGCGCCAGCAGCGTGAATACAGGAGCGAACACTGAAGCTTTCTTT.